This T cell receptor (beta chain) was profiled in a study of early stage breast cancer tumors. Libraries were prepared by immunoSEQ multiplex PCR; TCRdb keeps only in-frame clonotypes and omits some of them. The table shows about 51,000 clones, with around four fifths occurring only once. J gave up 9 bases and V 6 bases, and 11 bases lay outside the gene matches. CDR3 length equals 16 residues. CDR1 is MRHNA and CDR2 is SNTAGT in the germline V gene. Specimen: blood. J is TRBJ2-1 and V is TRBV6-4; 13 nucleotides line up with TRBD2. This TCR was recovered from a person aged 35-49 years with breast cancer. The CDR3 region is CASSQLAGGPSSEQFF. The CDR3 DNA reads TGTGCCAGCAGCCAACTAGCGGGAGGGCCCTCGAGTGAGCAGTTCTTC.